This record looks at one TCR beta chain sequence and its context. Its cognate antigen is unknown. This sample was taken from a study of human T cells and chemical hapten exposure. Study-wide points: Counts of expanded TCRs (at PT1) showed a positive correlation with patch test score.

Using its own MiXCR run on the RACE reads, TCRdb lists one record per CDR3 protein. The table includes 110,000 to 150,000 distinct CDR3 sequences, approximately 12% detected once. CDR3 size: 12 residues. V was clipped by 4 bases and J by 9 bases, with 10 bases between them. The time point is: patch test 2, 6 weeks after DPC sensitization. Treatment reported: therapeutic diphenylcyclopropenone sensitization with weekly scalp DPC. This TCR was recovered from a woman between 45 and 65 years old with alopecia areata. Some clones in this sample may be carry-over from other donors' samples. The input for sequencing was whole blood, taken in connection with sensitization to the hapten diphenylcyclopropenone (DPC). The rearrangement links TRBV12-3 or TRBV12-4 to TRBJ2-4, with D hard to call. CDR3 DNA sequence: TGTGCCAGCAGTTCCCAAGGTGGCATTCAGTACTTC. Its protein product is CASSSQGGIQYF.